This TCR beta chain was recorded in a study of blood T cell repertoires in COVID-19 (dated by TCRdb to 2020 to 2021). For context, the study as a whole: The collaborator samples originated in the United States, Italy and Spain and spanned the acute and convalescent phases of COVID-19. The prospective study material was composed of cDNA or gDNA derived from T cells, B-cell-depleted T cells, or PBMCs. Subjects who had been exposed to COVID-19, were actively infected with it, or had recovered from it provided the deeply sampled blood TCRbeta repertoires that made up the dataset. The repertoires were released in a freely available public database meant as a resource for research on the immune response to SARS-CoV-2. The samples were drawn from the first 160 participants of the ongoing ImmuneRACE study and from under 1,500 subjects provided by 6 global collaborators. A de-identified subject ID, COVID-19 status, age in years and sex were almost always included in the sample metadata. Where available, HLA class I and class II types were obtained from metadata supplied by the sample provider rather than from assay-based typing. General study outcomes and caveats: The amount of clinical and demographic metadata varied by source and participant and was provided uncurated.

At one collaborating source in Seattle, patients were enrolled during active infection and were followed longitudinally through the course of disease. Collaborating institutions collected whole blood in K2EDTA tubes following their own protocols. For TCRbeta analysis, collaborator samples were shipped as frozen whole blood, as isolated PBMCs, or as DNA extracted from either sample type. As to this clone: No cognate antigen has been identified for it. No base-level quality is on record; no much larger clone is a single base apart.

The immunoSEQ Assay, a bias-controlled multiplex PCR, was used to amplify TCRbeta CDR3 regions from genomic DNA. The published analysis was carried out like this. The number of nucleated cells in each sample was estimated by amplification of reference gene primers within the assay. Sequence reads were collapsed and filtered to measure the absolute abundance of every unique TCRbeta CDR3 rearrangement. For each sample, productive Simpson clonality was calculated as the square root of Simpson's diversity index over productive rearrangements. TCRdb re-hosts the immuneACCESS table, in-frame sequences only. Its copies lack some clones; in the studies checked, an unresolved V gene accounts for under half of them, and the cause for the rest is not known. V and J calls and clone size follow that table, whereas D and trimming were derived from the DNA. Within this sample are around 280,000 clones, with nearly 90% of them counted one time only. The ten largest clonotypes hold approximately 10% of the sample.

Based on the germline V gene, the CDR1 and CDR2 sequences are MNHEY and SVGAGI. The CDR3 holds 15 amino acids from the cysteine to the phenylalanine. The kept DNA is CDR3 alone, 45 bases in frame from the first base. The junction carries 17 bases between V and J, which are trimmed by 8 bases and 4 bases respectively. Sequenced material: peripheral blood. The chain joins TRBV6-5 to TRBJ2-2; 6 matching bases give a weak D call of TRBD2. The sequence derives from a woman in her twenties or thirties with COVID-19, enrolled during active disease. CDR3 protein: CASASSGGGTGELFF. At the DNA level, the sequence is TGTGCCAGCGCCAGCTCCGGGGGAGGCACCGGGGAGCTGTTTTTT.